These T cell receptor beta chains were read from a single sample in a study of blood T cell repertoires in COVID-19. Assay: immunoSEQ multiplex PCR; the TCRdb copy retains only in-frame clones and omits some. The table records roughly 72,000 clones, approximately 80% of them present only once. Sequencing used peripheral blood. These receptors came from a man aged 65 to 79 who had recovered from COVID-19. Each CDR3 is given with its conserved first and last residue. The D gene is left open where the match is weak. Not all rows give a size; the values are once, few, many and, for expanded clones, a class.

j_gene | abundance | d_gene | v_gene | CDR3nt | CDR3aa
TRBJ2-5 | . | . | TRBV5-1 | TGCGCCAGCAGCTTGGAGACAGGGGAGGGTTCAGAGACCCAGTACTTC | CASSLETGEGSETQYF
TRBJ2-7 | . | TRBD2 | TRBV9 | TGTGCCAGCAGCGTAGTCAGCGGGGGCTTTTTGGACGAGCAGTACTTC | CASSVVSGGFLDEQYF
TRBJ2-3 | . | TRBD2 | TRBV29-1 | TGCAGCGTTGAGCCGGGAGGGCCGCCAGATACGCAGTATTTT | CSVEPGGPPDTQYF
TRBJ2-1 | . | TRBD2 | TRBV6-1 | TGTGCCAGCAGTGAAGCGCTTCTTAGCGGGGACTACAATGAGCAGTTCTTC | CASSEALLSGDYNEQFF
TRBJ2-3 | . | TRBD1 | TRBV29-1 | TGCAGCGTCTCGGACAGGGGGGGGCGAGCAGATACGCAGTATTTT | CSVSDRGGRADTQYF
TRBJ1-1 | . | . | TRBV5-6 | TGTGCCAGCAGCTTGGCCTTGAACACTGAAGCTTTCTTT | CASSLALNTEAFF
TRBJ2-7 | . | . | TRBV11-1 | TGTGCCAGCAGCGTGGACTATCGCTACGAGCAGTACTTC | CASSVDYRYEQYF
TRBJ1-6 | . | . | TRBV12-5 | TGTGCTAGTGGTTTGGATCCAGATTCACCCCTCCACTTT | CASGLDPDSPLHF
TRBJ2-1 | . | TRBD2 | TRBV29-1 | TGCAGCGTGGAGGAGCGGGGGGCCTACAATGAGCAGTTCTTC | CSVEERGAYNEQFF
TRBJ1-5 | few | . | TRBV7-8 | TGTGCCAGCAGCTTGGGGACAACTTTTGATCAGCCCCAGCATTTT | CASSLGTTFDQPQHF
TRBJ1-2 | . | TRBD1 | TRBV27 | TGTGCCAGCGGGGACAGCTATGGCTACACCTTC | CASGDSYGYTF
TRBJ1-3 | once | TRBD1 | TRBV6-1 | TGTGCCAGCAGTGAAGACGCGACAGGGGGTTTTGGAAACACCATATATTTT | CASSEDATGGFGNTIYF
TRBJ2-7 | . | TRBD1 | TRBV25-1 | TGTGCCAGCACCGAGAGGACAGGGAGCTCCTACGAGCAGTACTTC | CASTERTGSSYEQYF
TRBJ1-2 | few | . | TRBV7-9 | TGTGCCAGCAGCAGTAGCCAGGGCGGCTACACCTTC | CASSSSQGGYTF
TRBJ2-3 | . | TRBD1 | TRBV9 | TGTGCCAGCAGCATGCAGGGGGATAACACAGATACGCAGTATTTT | CASSMQGDNTDTQYF
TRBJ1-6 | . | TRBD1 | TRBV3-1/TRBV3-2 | TGTGCCAGCAGCCGTTTCCACCGGGACAGGGGCACGAAGAAGGATTCACCCCTCCACTTT | CASSRFHRDRGTKKDSPLHF
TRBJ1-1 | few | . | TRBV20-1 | TGCAGTGCTAGCCCACAGGGAACGGCTTTCTTT | CSASPQGTAFF
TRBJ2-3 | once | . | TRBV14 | TGTGCCAGCAGCGGATTACAGAAACGAAGCACAGATACGCAGTATTTT | CASSGLQKRSTDTQYF
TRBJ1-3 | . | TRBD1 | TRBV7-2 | TGTGCCAGCAGCTCGCGACAGGGGGCTGGAAACACCATATATTTT | CASSSRQGAGNTIYF
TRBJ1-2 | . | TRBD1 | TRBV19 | TGTGCCAGTAGTATGGGACAGGGGGCTGGCTACACCTTC | CASSMGQGAGYTF
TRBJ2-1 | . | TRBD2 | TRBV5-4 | TGTGCCAGCAGCTTGTGGCTAGCGGGAGGGCCGACCTACAATGAGCAGTTCTTC | CASSLWLAGGPTYNEQFF
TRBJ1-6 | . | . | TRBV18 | TGTGCCAGCTCACCAAGGCCGGGGGACTTGAATAATTCACCCCTCCACTTT | CASSPRPGDLNNSPLHF
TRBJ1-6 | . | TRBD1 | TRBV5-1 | TGCGCCAGCAGCGCCCCCGGGACAGGGGATTCACCCCTCCACTTT | CASSAPGTGDSPLHF
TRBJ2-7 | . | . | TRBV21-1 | TGTGCCAGCCCCGGGACAGGGGTATCTAGCGGGACCTACGAGCAGTACTTC | CASPGTGVSSGTYEQYF
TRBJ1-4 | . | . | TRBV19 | TGTGCCAGTAGTGCCAGGGCAGGGACTAATGAAAAACTGTTTTTT | CASSARAGTNEKLFF
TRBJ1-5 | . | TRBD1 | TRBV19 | TGTGCCAGTAGCCGAACCGAGACAGGGGTATCGCAGCCCCAGCATTTT | CASSRTETGVSQPQHF
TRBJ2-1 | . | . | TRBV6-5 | TGTGCCAGCAGCACTAGTACCAATGAGCAGTTCTTC | CASSTSTNEQFF
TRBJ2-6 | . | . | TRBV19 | TGTGCCAGTAGTACTCTATCTGGTGGGGCCAACGTCCTGACTTTC | CASSTLSGGANVLTF
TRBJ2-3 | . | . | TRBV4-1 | TGCGCCAGCAGTCCCATAGGGACTAGCACAGATACGCAGTATTTT | CASSPIGTSTDTQYF
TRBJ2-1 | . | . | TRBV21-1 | TGTGCCAGCAGGAAGGGACTAGCGGGAGACCAGGGTGGAGAGCAGTTCTTC | CASRKGLAGDQGGEQFF
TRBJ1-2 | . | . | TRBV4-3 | TGCGCCAGCAGCCAAGAAACGGTTTTGACAGGCATGATTCAGGACTACACCTTC | CASSQETVLTGMIQDYTF
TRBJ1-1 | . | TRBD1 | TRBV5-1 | TGCGCCAGCAGCTCCCGACAGGGGGAGAACACTGAAGCTTTCTTT | CASSSRQGENTEAFF
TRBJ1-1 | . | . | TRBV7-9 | TGTGCCAGCAGCCCTGGAGGATATGGACAGCGTGGGAACACTGAAGCTTTCTTT | CASSPGGYGQRGNTEAFF
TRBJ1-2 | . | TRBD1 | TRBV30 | TGTGCCTGGACCCTCGGACAGGGGGGGACTTCTAACTATGGCTACACCTTC | CAWTLGQGGTSNYGYTF
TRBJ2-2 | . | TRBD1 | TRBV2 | TGTGCCAGCGACAGGGGAATGGCGACCGGGGAGCTGTTTTTT | CASDRGMATGELFF
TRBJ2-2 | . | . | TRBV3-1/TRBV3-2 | TGTGCCAGCAGCCAATTTTCTCAGGGAGGCGGGACCGGGGAGCTGTTTTTT | CASSQFSQGGGTGELFF
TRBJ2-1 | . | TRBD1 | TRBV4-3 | TGCGCCAGCAGCCAACACCGGGGACAGGGGTCCTACAATGAGCAGTTCTTC | CASSQHRGQGSYNEQFF
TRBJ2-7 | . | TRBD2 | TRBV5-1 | TGCGCCAGCAGCTCCCGGACTAGCGGGGGAGGGTCCTACGAGCAGTACTTC | CASSSRTSGGGSYEQYF
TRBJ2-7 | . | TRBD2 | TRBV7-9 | TGTGCCAGCAGCTCGAGACTAGCGGGAGCCGAGCAGTACTTC | CASSSRLAGAEQYF
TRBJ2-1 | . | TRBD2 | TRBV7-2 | TGTGCCAGCAGCTTACAGCGGGGTTCTTCCTCCTACAATGAGCAGTTCTTC | CASSLQRGSSSYNEQFF
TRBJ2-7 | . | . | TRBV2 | TGTGCCAGCATCGAACAGGGCTACGAGCAGTACTTC | CASIEQGYEQYF
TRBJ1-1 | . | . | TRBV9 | TGTGCCAGCAGCGTAGGGTGGCGGGGTTGGGAAACTGAAGCTTTCTTT | CASSVGWRGWETEAFF
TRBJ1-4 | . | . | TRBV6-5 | TGTGCCAGCAGGATGGGGGTAGCGGGTCATGAAAAACTGTTTTTT | CASRMGVAGHEKLFF
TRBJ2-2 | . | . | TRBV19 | TGTGCCAGTAAGATAGCAGCCGGGGAGCTGTTTTTT | CASKIAAGELFF
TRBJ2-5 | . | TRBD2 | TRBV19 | TGTGCCAGTAGTATAGGTCAGGCCCCAGCGGGGGAGACCCAGTACTTC | CASSIGQAPAGETQYF
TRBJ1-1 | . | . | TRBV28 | TGTGCCAGCAGTTCAAGCATCTTGAACACTGAAGCTTTCTTT | CASSSSILNTEAFF
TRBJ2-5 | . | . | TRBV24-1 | TGTGCCACCAGTGATCCCGGACTGGAGACCCAGTACTTC | CATSDPGLETQYF
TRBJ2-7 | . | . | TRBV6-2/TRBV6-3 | TGTGCCAGCAGTTACCCTTCCTACGAGCAGTACTTC | CASSYPSYEQYF
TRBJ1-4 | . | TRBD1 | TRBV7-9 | TGTGCCAGCAGCCGAGACAGGGGATGGGACGAAAAACTGTTTTTT | CASSRDRGWDEKLFF
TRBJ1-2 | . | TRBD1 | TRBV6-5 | TGTGCCAGCAGGGGGACAGGGGGCTTTGGTGGCTACACCTTC | CASRGTGGFGGYTF
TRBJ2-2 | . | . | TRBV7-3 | TGTGCCAGCAGCCCCACAGGAGAGGCCACCGGGGAGCTGTTTTTT | CASSPTGEATGELFF
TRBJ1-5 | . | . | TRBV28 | TGTGCCAGCAGCGAAGAACAGGGCAGGCAGCCCCAGCATTTT | CASSEEQGRQPQHF
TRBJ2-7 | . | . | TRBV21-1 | TGTGCCAGCAGCAAAGCGGACAGCTACGAGCAGTACTTC | CASSKADSYEQYF
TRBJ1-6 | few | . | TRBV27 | TGTGCCAGCGCCGAACAGGGAAGGGGTCGAAATTCACCCCTCCACTTT | CASAEQGRGRNSPLHF
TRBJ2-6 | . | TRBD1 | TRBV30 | TGTGCCTGGTCGGGACAGGGAGTGACGGAGGTCCTGACTTTC | CAWSGQGVTEVLTF
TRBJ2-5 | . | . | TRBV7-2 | TGTGCCAGCAGCTTGCTAGCCGGGGGATCCCTCGGAGAGACCCAGTACTTC | CASSLLAGGSLGETQYF
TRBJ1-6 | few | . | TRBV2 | TGTGCCAGCAGTGAAGGGGAGGTAATCAGGTATTCACCCCTCCACTTT | CASSEGEVIRYSPLHF
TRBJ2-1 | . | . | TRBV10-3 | TGTGCCATCAGTGAGTCGCTCACAGGGCGGCTCAATGAGCAGTTCTTC | CAISESLTGRLNEQFF
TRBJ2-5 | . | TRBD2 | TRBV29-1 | TGCAGCGGAGCCGTAGCGGGAGGCCAAGAGACCCAGTACTTC | CSGAVAGGQETQYF
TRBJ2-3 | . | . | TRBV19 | TGTGCCAGTAGGTCCTACCGAGGCACAGATACGCAGTATTTT | CASRSYRGTDTQYF